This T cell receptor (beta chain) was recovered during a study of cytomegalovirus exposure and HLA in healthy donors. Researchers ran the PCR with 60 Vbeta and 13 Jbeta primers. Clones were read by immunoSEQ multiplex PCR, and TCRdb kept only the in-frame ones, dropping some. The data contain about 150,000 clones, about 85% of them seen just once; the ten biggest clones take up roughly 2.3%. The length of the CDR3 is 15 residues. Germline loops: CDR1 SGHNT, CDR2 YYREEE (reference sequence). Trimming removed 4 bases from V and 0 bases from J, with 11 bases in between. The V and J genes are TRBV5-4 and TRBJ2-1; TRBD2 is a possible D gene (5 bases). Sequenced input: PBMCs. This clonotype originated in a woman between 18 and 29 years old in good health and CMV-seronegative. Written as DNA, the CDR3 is TGTGCCAGCAGCCAGGAAGGGAGCTCCTACAATGAGCAGTTCTTC. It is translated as CASSQEGSSYNEQFF.